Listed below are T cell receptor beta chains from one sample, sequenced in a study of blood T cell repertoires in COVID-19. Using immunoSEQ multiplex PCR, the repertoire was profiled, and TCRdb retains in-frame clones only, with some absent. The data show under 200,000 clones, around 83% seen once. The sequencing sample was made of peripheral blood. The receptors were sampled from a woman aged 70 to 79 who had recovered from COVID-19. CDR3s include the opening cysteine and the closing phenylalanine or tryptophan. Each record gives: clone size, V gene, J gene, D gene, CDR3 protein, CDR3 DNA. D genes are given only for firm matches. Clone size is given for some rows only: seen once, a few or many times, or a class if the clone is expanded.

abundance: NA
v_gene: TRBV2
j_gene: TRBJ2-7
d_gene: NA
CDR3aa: CASQTSLGYEQYF
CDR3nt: TGTGCCAGCCAAACTAGTCTCGGCTACGAGCAGTACTTC

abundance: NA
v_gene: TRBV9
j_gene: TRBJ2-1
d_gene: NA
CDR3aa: CASSAFPVNEQFF
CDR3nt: TGTGCCAGCAGCGCCTTCCCAGTCAATGAGCAGTTCTTC

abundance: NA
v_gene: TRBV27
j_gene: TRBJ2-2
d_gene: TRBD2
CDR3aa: CASKVRTSGTYTGELFF
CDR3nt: TGTGCCAGCAAGGTTAGGACTAGCGGTACTTACACCGGGGAGCTGTTTTTT

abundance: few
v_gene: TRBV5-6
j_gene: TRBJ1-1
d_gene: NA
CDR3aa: CASSLIGRGTEAFF
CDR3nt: TGTGCCAGCAGCTTAATCGGGCGGGGCACTGAAGCTTTCTTT

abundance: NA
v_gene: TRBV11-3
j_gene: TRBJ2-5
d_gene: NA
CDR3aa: CASSLGWASVETQYF
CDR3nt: TGTGCCAGCAGCTTAGGTTGGGCTAGCGTTGAGACCCAGTACTTC

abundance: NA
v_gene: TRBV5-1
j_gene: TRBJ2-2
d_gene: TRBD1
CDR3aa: CASSLAPGQGHTGELFF
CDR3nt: TGCGCCAGCAGCTTGGCCCCGGGACAGGGTCACACCGGGGAGCTGTTTTTT

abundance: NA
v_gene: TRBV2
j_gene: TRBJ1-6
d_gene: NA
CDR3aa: CASSEWRGVGNSPLHF
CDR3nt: TGTGCCAGCAGTGAATGGCGGGGAGTGGGTAATTCACCCCTCCACTTT

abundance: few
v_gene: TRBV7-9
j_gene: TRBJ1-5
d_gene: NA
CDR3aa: CASSLGAGDQPQHF
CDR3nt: TGTGCCAGCAGCTTAGGCGCAGGCGATCAGCCCCAGCATTTT

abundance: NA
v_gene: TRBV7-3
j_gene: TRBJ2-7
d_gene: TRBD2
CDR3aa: CASSPGTSGAYEQYF
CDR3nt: TGTGCCAGCAGCCCCGGGACTAGCGGCGCCTACGAGCAGTACTTC

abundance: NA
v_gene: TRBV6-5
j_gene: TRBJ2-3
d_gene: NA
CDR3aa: CASGYRTAVDTQYF
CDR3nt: TGTGCCAGCGGCTACCGAACAGCGGTGGATACGCAGTATTTT

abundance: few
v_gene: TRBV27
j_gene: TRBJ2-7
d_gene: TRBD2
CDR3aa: CASSPRDYYEQYF
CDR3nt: TGTGCCAGCAGTCCTCGGGACTACTACGAGCAGTACTTC

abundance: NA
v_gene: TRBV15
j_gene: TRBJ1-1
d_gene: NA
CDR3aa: CATSPGGSGSEAFF
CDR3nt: TGTGCCACCAGCCCCGGAGGTTCCGGGTCTGAAGCTTTCTTT

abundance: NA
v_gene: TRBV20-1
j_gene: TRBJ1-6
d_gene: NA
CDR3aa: CSASRAGAGNSPLHF
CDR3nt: TGCAGTGCTAGTCGGGCGGGGGCCGGGAATTCACCCCTCCACTTT

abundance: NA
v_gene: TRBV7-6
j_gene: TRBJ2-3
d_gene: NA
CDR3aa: CASSPLGGPGDTQYF
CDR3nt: TGTGCCAGCAGCCCCCTCGGGGGGCCGGGAGATACGCAGTATTTT

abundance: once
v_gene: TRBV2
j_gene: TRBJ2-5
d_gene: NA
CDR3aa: CASTSGETQYF
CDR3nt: TGTGCCAGCACCTCAGGGGAGACCCAGTACTTC

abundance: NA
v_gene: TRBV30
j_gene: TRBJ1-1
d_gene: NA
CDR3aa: CAWTQGSQVKAFF
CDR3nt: TGTGCCTGGACCCAAGGTTCCCAGGTGAAAGCTTTCTTT

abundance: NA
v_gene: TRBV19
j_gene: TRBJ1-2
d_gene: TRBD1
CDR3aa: CASRDNRGGYGYTF
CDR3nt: TGTGCCAGTAGGGATAACAGGGGCGGCTATGGCTACACCTTC

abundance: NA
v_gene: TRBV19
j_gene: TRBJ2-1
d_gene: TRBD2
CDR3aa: CASSSQTSAHEQFF
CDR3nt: TGTGCCAGTAGTTCCCAGACTAGCGCCCATGAGCAGTTCTTC

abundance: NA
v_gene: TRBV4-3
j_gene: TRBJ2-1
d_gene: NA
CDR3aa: CASSRLLSPTGDEQFF
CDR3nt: TGCGCCAGCAGCCGACTTCTTTCGCCGACGGGAGATGAGCAGTTCTTC

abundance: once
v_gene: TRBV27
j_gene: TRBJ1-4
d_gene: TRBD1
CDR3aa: CASGVGGGWGKLFF
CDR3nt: TGTGCCAGCGGAGTTGGAGGGGGCTGGGGAAAACTGTTTTTT

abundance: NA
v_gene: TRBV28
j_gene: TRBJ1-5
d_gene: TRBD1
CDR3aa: CASRLSGGGEHF
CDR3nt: TGTGCCAGCAGACTCTCAGGGGGCGGGGAGCATTTT

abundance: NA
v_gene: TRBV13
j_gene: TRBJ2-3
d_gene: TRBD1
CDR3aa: CASSHRADRGTDTQYF
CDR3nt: TGTGCCAGCAGCCACCGGGCGGACAGGGGCACAGATACGCAGTATTTT

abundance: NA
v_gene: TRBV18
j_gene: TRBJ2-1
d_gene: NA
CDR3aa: CASSPQPRDEQFF
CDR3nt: TGTGCCAGCTCACCCCAGCCCAGGGATGAGCAGTTCTTC

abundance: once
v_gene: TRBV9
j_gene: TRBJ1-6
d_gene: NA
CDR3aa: CASSVEGVNSPLHF
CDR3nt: TGTGCCAGCAGCGTAGAGGGGGTAAATTCACCCCTCCACTTT

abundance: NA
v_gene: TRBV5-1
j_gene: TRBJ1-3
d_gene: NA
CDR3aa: CASSLDYSGNTIYF
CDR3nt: TGCGCCAGCAGCCTGGACTACTCTGGAAACACCATATATTTT

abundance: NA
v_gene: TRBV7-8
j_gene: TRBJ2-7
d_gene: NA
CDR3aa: CASSPQGLSYEQYF
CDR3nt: TGTGCCAGCAGCCCCCAGGGGCTTTCCTACGAGCAGTACTTC

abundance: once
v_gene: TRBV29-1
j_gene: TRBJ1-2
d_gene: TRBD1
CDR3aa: CSVEPLGTGGSGYTF
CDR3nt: TGCAGCGTTGAACCCCTCGGGACAGGGGGTTCCGGCTACACCTTC

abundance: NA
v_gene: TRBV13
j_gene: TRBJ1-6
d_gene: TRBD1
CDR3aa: CASTRGMAYNSPLHF
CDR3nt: TGTGCCAGCACCAGGGGGATGGCCTATAATTCACCCCTCCACTTT

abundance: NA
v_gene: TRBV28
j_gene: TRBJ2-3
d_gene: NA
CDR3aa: CASSLRGSGRTDTQYF
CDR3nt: TGTGCCAGCAGTTTAAGGGGGAGCGGCCGCACAGATACGCAGTATTTT

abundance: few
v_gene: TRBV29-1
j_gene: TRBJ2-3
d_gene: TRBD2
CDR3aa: CSVSKAGSTDTQYF
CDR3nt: TGCAGCGTTTCTAAAGCGGGAAGCACAGATACGCAGTATTTT

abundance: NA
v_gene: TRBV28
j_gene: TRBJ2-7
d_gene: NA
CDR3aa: CASSPLRSAEQYF
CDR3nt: TGTGCCAGCAGTCCCCTGCGAAGCGCTGAGCAGTACTTC

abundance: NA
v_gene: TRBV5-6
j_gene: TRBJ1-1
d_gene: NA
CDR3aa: CASSRGWGTEAFF
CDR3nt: TGTGCCAGCAGCAGAGGGTGGGGCACTGAAGCTTTCTTT

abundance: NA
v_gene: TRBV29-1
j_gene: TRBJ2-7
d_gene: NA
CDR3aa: CSVGGGLTNYEQYF
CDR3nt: TGCAGCGTTGGTGGGGGACTTACCAACTACGAGCAGTACTTC